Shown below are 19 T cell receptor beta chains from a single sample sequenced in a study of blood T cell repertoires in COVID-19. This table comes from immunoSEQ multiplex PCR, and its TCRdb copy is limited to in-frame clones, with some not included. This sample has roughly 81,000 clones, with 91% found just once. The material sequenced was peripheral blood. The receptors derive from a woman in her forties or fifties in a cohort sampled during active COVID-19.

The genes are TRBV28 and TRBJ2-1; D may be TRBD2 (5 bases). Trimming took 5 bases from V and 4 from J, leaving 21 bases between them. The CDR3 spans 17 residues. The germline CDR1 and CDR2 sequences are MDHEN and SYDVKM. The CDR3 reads CASSNPWGENFYNEQFF. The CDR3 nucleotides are TGTGCCAGCAGTAATCCATGGGGAGAGAACTTTTACAATGAGCAGTTCTTC.

CDR3 nucleotide sequence: TGTGCCACCAGCAGGTTACAGGGGGCCACCGGGGAGCTGTTTTTT. Amino acids: CATSRLQGATGELFF. V and J are TRBV15 and TRBJ2-2; 9 nucleotides agree with TRBD1. V lost 3 bases, J lost 4 bases, and 3 bases stayed unmatched. There are 15 residues in the CDR3. Germline V lookup: CDR1 LNHNV, CDR2 YYDKDF (reference sequence).

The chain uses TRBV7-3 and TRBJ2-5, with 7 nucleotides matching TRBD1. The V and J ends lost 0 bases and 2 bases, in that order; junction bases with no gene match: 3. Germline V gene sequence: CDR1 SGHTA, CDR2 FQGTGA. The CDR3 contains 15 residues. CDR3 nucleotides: TGTGCCAGCAGCTTAACAGGACAGGTGCAAGAGACCCAGTACTTC. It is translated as CASSLTGQVQETQYF.

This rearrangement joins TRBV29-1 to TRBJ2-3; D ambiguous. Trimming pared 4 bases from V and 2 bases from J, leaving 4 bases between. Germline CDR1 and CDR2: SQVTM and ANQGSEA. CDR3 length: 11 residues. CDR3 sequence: CSVANTDTQYF. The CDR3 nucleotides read TGCAGCGTTGCAAACACAGATACGCAGTATTTT.

The CDR3 nucleotides read TGCAGCGTTAGCCCTCGTTCGGGGGTTAGGGGCTACACCTTC. As protein: CSVSPRSGVRGYTF. The rearrangement joins TRBV29-1 to TRBJ1-2, with D perhaps TRBD1 (5 bases). Trimming pared 5 bases from V and 8 bases from J, leaving 21 bases between. Germline values: CDR1 SQVTM, CDR2 ANQGSEA. CDR3 length equals 14 residues. The full variable domain, in which reference TRBV29-1 and TRBJ1-2 provide the parts outside the CDR3, is SAVISQKPSRDICQRGTSLTIQCQVDSQVTMMFWYRQQPGQSLTLIATANQGSEATYESGFVIDKFPISRPNLTFSTLTVSNMSPEDSSIYLCSVSPRSGVRGYTFGSGTRLTVV.

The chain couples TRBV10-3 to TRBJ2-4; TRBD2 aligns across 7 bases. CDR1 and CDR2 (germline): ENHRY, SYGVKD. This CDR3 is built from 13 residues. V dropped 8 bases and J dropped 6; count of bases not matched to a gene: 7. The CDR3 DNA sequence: TGTGCCATCCGCGGGGGTGCCCTAAACATTCAGTACTTC. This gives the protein CAIRGGALNIQYF.

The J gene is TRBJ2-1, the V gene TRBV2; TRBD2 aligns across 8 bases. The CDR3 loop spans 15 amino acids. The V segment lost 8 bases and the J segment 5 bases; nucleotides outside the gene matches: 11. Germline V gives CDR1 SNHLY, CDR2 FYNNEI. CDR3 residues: CASPDERGSHNEQFF. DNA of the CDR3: TGTGCCAGCCCCGATGAGCGGGGGTCCCACAATGAGCAGTTCTTC.

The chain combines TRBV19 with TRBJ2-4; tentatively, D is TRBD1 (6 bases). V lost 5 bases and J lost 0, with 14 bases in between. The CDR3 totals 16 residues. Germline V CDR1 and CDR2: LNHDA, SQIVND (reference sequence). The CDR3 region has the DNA TGTGCCAGTAGTTTACGGACAGAGATAGCCAAAAACATTCAGTACTTC. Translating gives CASSLRTEIAKNIQYF.

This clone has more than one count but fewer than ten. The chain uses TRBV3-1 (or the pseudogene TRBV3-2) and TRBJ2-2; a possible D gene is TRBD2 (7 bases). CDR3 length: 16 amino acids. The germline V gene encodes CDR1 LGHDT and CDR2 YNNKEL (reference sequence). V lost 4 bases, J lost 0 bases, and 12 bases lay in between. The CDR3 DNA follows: TGTGCCAGCAGCCCCGCGGGGGCAGCGAACACCGGGGAGCTGTTTTTT. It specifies CASSPAGAANTGELFF.

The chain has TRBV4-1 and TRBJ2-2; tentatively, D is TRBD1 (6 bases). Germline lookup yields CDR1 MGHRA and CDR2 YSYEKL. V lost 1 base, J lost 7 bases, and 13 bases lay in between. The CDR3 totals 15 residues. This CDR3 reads CASSQVTRGNGELFF. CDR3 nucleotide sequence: TGCGCCAGCAGCCAAGTCACCAGGGGTAACGGGGAGCTGTTTTTT.

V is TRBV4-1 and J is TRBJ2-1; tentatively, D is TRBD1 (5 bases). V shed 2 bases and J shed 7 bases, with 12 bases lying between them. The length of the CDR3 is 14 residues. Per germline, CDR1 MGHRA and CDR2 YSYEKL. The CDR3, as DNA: TGCGCCAGCAGCCAACCAACCCCAGGGAATGAGCAGTTCTTC. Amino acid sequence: CASSQPTPGNEQFF.

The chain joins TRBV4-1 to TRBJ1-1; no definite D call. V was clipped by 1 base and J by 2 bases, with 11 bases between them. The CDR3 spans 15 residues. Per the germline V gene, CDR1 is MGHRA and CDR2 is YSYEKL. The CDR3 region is CASSQGGATNTEAFF. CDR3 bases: TGCGCCAGCAGCCAAGGAGGAGCCACCAACACTGAAGCTTTCTTT.

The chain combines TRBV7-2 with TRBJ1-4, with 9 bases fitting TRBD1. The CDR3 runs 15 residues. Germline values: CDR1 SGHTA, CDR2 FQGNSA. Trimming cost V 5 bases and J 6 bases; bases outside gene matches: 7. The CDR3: CASSRGGQGYEKLFF. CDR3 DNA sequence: TGTGCCAGCAGCCGCGGGGGACAGGGATATGAAAAACTGTTTTTT.

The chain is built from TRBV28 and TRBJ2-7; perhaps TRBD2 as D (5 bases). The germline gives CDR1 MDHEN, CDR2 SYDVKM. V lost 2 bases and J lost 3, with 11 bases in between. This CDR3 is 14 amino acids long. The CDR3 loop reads CASSLVRAGYEQYF. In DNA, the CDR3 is TGTGCCAGCAGTTTAGTGCGGGCCGGCTACGAGCAGTACTTC.

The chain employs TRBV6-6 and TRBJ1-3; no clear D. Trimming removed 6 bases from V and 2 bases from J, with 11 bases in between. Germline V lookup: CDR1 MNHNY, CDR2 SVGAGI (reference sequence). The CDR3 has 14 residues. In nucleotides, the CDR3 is TGTGCCAGCAGCCCTACCGGGACTGGAAACACCATATATTTT. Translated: CASSPTGTGNTIYF.

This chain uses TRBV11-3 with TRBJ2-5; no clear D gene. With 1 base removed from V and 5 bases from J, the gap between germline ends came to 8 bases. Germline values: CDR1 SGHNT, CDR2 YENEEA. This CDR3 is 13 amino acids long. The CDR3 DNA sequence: TGTGCCAGCAGCTTAGGGATCGGGGAGACCCAGTACTTC. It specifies CASSLGIGETQYF.

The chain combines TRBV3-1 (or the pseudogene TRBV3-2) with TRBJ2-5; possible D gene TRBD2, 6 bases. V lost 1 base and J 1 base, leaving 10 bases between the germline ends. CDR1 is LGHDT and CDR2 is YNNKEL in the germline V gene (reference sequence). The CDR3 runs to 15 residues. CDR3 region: CASSQGGVVQETQYF. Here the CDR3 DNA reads TGTGCCAGCAGCCAAGGGGGGGTAGTCCAAGAGACCCAGTACTTC.

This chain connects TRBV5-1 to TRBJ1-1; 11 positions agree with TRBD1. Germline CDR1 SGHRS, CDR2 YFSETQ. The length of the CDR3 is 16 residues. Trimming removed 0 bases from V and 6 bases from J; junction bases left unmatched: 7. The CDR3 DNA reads TGCGCCAGCAGCTTGGGGACAGGGGGCGCAGGCGCTGAAGCTTTCTTT. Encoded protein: CASSLGTGGAGAEAFF.

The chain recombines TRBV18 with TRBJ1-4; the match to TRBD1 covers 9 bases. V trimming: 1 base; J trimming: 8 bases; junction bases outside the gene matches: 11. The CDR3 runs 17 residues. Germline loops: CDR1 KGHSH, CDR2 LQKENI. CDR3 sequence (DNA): TGTGCCAGCTCACCACTCCCGGGACAGGGTTGGGCCGAAAAACTGTTTTTT. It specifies CASSPLPGQGWAEKLFF.